The 32 T cell receptor beta chains below come from one sample, sequenced in a study of blood T cell repertoires in COVID-19. Only in-frame clones appear in the TCRdb table, and some are missing; sequencing was by immunoSEQ multiplex PCR. The sample lists 120,000 to 150,000 clones; around 83% were seen once. Sequencing was carried out using peripheral blood. The receptors here all came from a human donor with acute or convalescent COVID-19. The donor label of this sample is uncertain.

The chain joins TRBV9 to TRBJ1-1, with TRBD1 matching over 9 bases. Per germline, CDR1 SGDLS and CDR2 YYNGEE. Trimming took 1 base from V and 2 from J; bases not matched to a gene: 3. The CDR3 consists of 15 residues. The CDR3 nucleotides read TGTGCCAGCAGCGTACGGGACAGGGAAAACACTGAAGCTTTCTTT. Encoded protein: CASSVRDRENTEAFF.

The CDR3 nucleotides are TGTGCCAGCAGCCATGGACGGGGTAGCCCCCTGCCTTCCTACGAGCAGTACGTC. The encoded protein is CASSHGRGSPLPSYEQYV. The J gene is TRBJ2-7, the V gene TRBV3-1 (or the pseudogene TRBV3-2); D may be TRBD2 (5 bases). CDR1 and CDR2 (germline): LGHDT, YNNKEL (reference sequence). The V end lost 3 bases, the J end lost 1 base, and 22 bases lay between the germline ends. The CDR3 has 18 amino acids.

This clone was detected only a few times. This sequence joins TRBV9 and TRBJ2-3; 10 nucleotides match TRBD2. CDR1 is SGDLS, CDR2 YYNGEE, per germline. The trim removed 3 bases at V and 1 base at J, leaving 2 bases unmatched. The CDR3 has 15 amino acids. CDR3 sequence reads: CASSASGGRTDTQYF. CDR3 nucleotides: TGTGCCAGCAGCGCTAGCGGGGGCCGCACAGATACGCAGTATTTT.

Remarks on this clone: The same CDR3 can be traced to other DNA sequences in this sample. The V call is TRBV7-9, the J call TRBJ2-3, with a possible D match to TRBD2 (7 bases). CDR1 SEHNR and CDR2 FQNEAQ come from the germline V gene (reference sequence). This CDR3 has 15 amino acids. With 0 bases removed from V and 5 bases from J, the gap between germline ends came to 12 bases. Here the CDR3 reads CASSLAGGQGDTQYF. As DNA, the CDR3 is TGTGCCAGCAGCTTAGCGGGGGGGCAGGGAGATACGCAGTATTTT.

This clone has only a few counts. This CDR3 is CASSPDINYGYTF. The CDR3 DNA reads TGTGCCAGCAGCCCCGACATAAACTATGGCTACACCTTC. The rearrangement uses TRBV9 and TRBJ1-2; D remains unclear. Looked up from germline, CDR1 is SGDLS and CDR2 is YYNGEE. Trimming stripped 4 bases from V and 2 bases from J, with 9 bases between. The CDR3 is 13 amino acids.

The chain couples TRBV9 to TRBJ2-3; maybe TRBD2 (5 bases). Germline V lookup: CDR1 SGDLS, CDR2 YYNGEE. V gave up 5 bases and J gave up 4 bases, with 20 bases separating them. The CDR3 extends over 16 amino acids. DNA for the CDR3: TGTGCCAGCAGTCGTGATCCCGGCGGGTCCTCAGATACGCAGTATTTT. Translating gives CASSRDPGGSSDTQYF.

This clone occurred a few times. The V gene is TRBV7-9, the J gene TRBJ2-1, with D possibly matching TRBD1 (6 bases). CDR1 is SEHNR, CDR2 FQNEAQ, per germline (reference sequence). The CDR3 contains 17 residues. V lost 4 bases to trimming and J lost 1 base, with 17 bases between them. CDR3 nucleotide sequence: TGTGCCAGCAGCTCGACCCGGGACAAAAAATCCTACAATGAGCAGTTCTTC. Amino acid sequence: CASSSTRDKKSYNEQFF.

Details on this clone: One end of the junction fails to match germline, which may point to a read error. Other DNA sequences in the same sample also yield this CDR3. The chain links TRBV5-6 to TRBJ1-6; TRBD1 matches 9 bases. In germline, CDR1 is SGHDT, CDR2 YYEEEE. The CDR3 runs to 16 residues. This CDR3 is CASSSDRGNYNSPLHF. CDR3 coding DNA: TGTGCCAGCAGCTCGGACAGGGGAAATTATAATTCACCCCTCCATTTT.

The J gene is TRBJ2-3, the V gene TRBV15; no firm D call. There are 13 residues in the CDR3. Per germline, CDR1 LNHNV and CDR2 YYDKDF (reference sequence). The V gene lost 8 bases and the J gene lost 6 bases, with 15 bases spanning the gap. The CDR3 loop is CATSLMYPDTQYF. Here the CDR3 DNA reads TGTGCCACCTCACTGATGTACCCGGATACGCAGTATTTT.

Details on this clone: The sample has other DNA sequences that encode this CDR3 too. The chain uses TRBV24-1 and TRBJ1-1; 9 bases are a match to TRBD1. Trimming at V came to 2 bases and at J to 2 bases, leaving 2 bases not matched to a gene. The germline V gene has CDR1 KGHDR and CDR2 SFDVKD. There are 15 residues in the CDR3. The CDR3 sequence is CATSDSTGGNTEAFF. The CDR3 region has the DNA TGTGCCACCAGTGATTCAACAGGGGGCAACACTGAAGCTTTCTTT.

The CDR3 DNA is TGTGCCAGCAGCTTGAACGGTGAAAAACTGTTTTTT. The encoded protein is CASSLNGEKLFF. The rearrangement uses TRBV7-9 and TRBJ1-4; no clear D. The CDR3 is made up of 12 amino acids. V was pared by 3 bases and J by 7 bases, with 6 bases between. Germline CDR1 SEHNR, CDR2 FQNEAQ (reference sequence).

The chain has TRBV30 and TRBJ2-3; TRBD2 aligns across 15 bases. This CDR3 contains 18 residues. Germline trimming cut 3 bases from V and 5 bases from J; bases unmatched to any gene: 12. Per germline, CDR1 GTSNPN and CDR2 SVGIG (reference sequence). The CDR3 loop is CAWRAGLAGGHPIDTQYF. The CDR3 region has the DNA TGTGCCTGGAGAGCCGGACTAGCGGGGGGGCATCCAATAGATACGCAGTATTTT.

The chain carries TRBV16 and TRBJ1-2; D is uncertain. Trimming shortened V by 0 bases and J by 4 bases, and 6 bases separated the two germline ends. Per the germline V gene, CDR1 is KGHSY and CDR2 is FQNENV. The CDR3 is 13 amino acids. The CDR3 DNA follows: TGTGCCAGCAGCCAATCGCAGATCTATGGCTACACCTTC. It yields the protein CASSQSQIYGYTF.

The genes are TRBV28 and TRBJ1-5, with D uncertain. V lost 3 bases and J 4 bases, leaving 4 bases between the germline ends. The CDR3 contains 12 residues. Germline CDR1 and CDR2: MDHEN and SYDVKM. CDR3 nucleotides: TGTGCCAGCAGTTTTAGAAATCAGCCCCAGCATTTT. This encodes CASSFRNQPQHF.

This chain links TRBV23-1 with TRBJ1-1; D perhaps matches TRBD1 (6 bases). TRBV23-1 qualifies as an ORF whose function is uncertain. Deletions cut 2 bases from V and 3 bases from J, with 16 bases between. There are 16 residues in the CDR3. The CDR3 protein is CASSQPGVFVYTEAFF. As DNA, the CDR3 is TGCGCCAGCAGTCAACCAGGGGTTTTTGTCTACACTGAAGCTTTCTTT.

This chain uses TRBV28 with TRBJ2-1; possible D gene TRBD1, 6 bases. The CDR3 has 14 residues. Per germline, CDR1 MDHEN and CDR2 SYDVKM. V was cut by 3 bases and J by 5 bases, with 11 bases left in between. This chain's CDR3 is CASSLPGVHNEQFF. CDR3 nucleotides: TGTGCCAGCAGTTTGCCAGGGGTCCACAATGAGCAGTTCTTC.

This clone came up once. The CDR3 is CASSQLGYTDTQYF. CDR3 nucleotides: TGTGCCAGCAGCCAGCTAGGTTACACAGATACGCAGTATTTT. The chain combines TRBV5-4 with TRBJ2-3; D is unresolved. Per germline, CDR1 SGHNT and CDR2 YYREEE (reference sequence). The CDR3 sequence is 14 residues long. The ends were cut back, 4 bases at V and 2 bases at J, with 11 bases in the middle.

The sample holds one count of this clone. The CDR3 region has the DNA TGCGCCAGCAGCTTGAGTGGGACTAGCGATAGCACAGATACGCAGTATTTT. It specifies CASSLSGTSDSTDTQYF. The chain uses TRBV5-1 and TRBJ2-3; 10 positions match TRBD2. The CDR3 has 17 residues. The V and J ends lost 1 base and 0 bases, in that order; junction bases with no gene match: 5. Germline-derived CDR1 and CDR2 are SGHRS and YFSETQ.

This clone occurred once. The gene calls are TRBV24-1 and TRBJ2-1, with 7 bases that match TRBD2. Unmatched junction bases numbered 5, after V lost 4 bases and J lost 6 bases. CDR1 and CDR2 (germline): KGHDR, SFDVKD. This CDR3 spans 14 amino acids. In DNA form, the CDR3 reads TGTGCCACCAGTGACCCGGGACTACCCAATGAGCAGTTCTTC. This sequence encodes CATSDPGLPNEQFF.

The rearrangement links TRBV15 to TRBJ2-6; 9 bases fit TRBD2. Losses at the gene ends were 1 base for V and 0 bases for J; bases not matched to a gene: 10. This CDR3 spans 20 amino acids. Germline V gene sequence: CDR1 LNHNV, CDR2 YYDKDF (reference sequence). The CDR3 DNA reads as TGTGCCACCAGCAGAGTCCCGACTAGCGGCCTAAACTCTGGGGCCAACGTCCTGACTTTC. Translated, it gives CATSRVPTSGLNSGANVLTF.

V and J are TRBV19 and TRBJ1-4; 9 positions match TRBD1. From germline, CDR1 is LNHDA and CDR2 SQIVND (reference sequence). This CDR3 region has 17 residues. V dropped 3 bases and J dropped 3; count of bases not matched to a gene: 8. The CDR3 sequence is CASSILGTGRANEKLFF. The CDR3 DNA reads as TGTGCCAGTAGTATCCTGGGGACAGGGAGAGCTAATGAAAAACTGTTTTTT.

The V gene is TRBV2, the J gene TRBJ2-2, with 7 nucleotides matching TRBD2. Germline assignment: CDR1 SNHLY and CDR2 FYNNEI. V was clipped by 11 bases and J by 4 bases; unmatched bases: 10. CDR3 size: 14 residues. DNA of the CDR3: TGTGCCGGACGACAACTAGCGACCACCGGGGAGCTGTTTTTT. Its translation is CAGRQLATTGELFF.

The chain carries TRBV28 and TRBJ1-4; 8 bases agree with TRBD1. Trimming removed 6 bases from V and 7 bases from J; junction bases left unmatched: 10. The CDR3 contains 15 residues. Looked up from germline, CDR1 is MDHEN and CDR2 is SYDVKM. Here the CDR3 reads CASSTNTGGGEKLFF. The CDR3 DNA reads as TGTGCCAGCAGCACTAATACAGGGGGAGGTGAAAAACTGTTTTTT. The whole variable domain, filled in from reference TRBV28 and TRBJ1-4, reads DVKVTQSSRYLVKRTGEKVFLECVQDMDHENMFWYRQDPGLGLRLIYFSYDVKMKEKGDIPEGYSVSREKKERFSLILESASTNQTSMYLCASSTNTGGGEKLFFGSGTQLSVL.

V is TRBV11-2 and J is TRBJ1-3, with a possible D match to TRBD1 (5 bases). Germline V gene sequence: CDR1 SGHAT, CDR2 FQNNGV. V lost 0 bases to trimming and J lost 8 bases, with 8 bases between them. The CDR3 covers 13 residues. CDR3: CASSLDREDTIYF. The CDR3 bases are TGTGCCAGCAGCTTAGACAGGGAGGACACCATATATTTT.

For this clone: Compared with germline, one end of the junction differs, possibly owing to a read error. This chain joins TRBV7-7 and TRBJ2-1; 13 bases are a match to TRBD2. CDR1 and CDR2 from the germline V gene are SSHAT and FNYEAQ (reference sequence). This CDR3 comprises 19 residues. The CDR3 coding sequence is TGTGCTAGCAACCCAACCGGGACTAGCGGGACCTGGTCCTACAATGAGCAGTTCTTC. As protein: CASNPTGTSGTWSYNEQFF.

The chain joins TRBV7-8 to TRBJ2-3; a possible D gene is TRBD1 (6 bases). Trimming removed 4 bases from V and 4 bases from J, with 18 bases in between. In germline, CDR1 is SGHVS, CDR2 FQNEAQ. The CDR3 totals 16 residues. CDR3 sequence: CASSSRKTGGADTQYF. The CDR3 DNA sequence: TGTGCCAGCAGCTCTCGGAAGACAGGTGGAGCAGATACGCAGTATTTT.

The gene calls are TRBV19 and TRBJ1-5, with 8 bases that match TRBD1. The germline gives CDR1 LNHDA, CDR2 SQIVND (reference sequence). J was trimmed by 2 bases and V by 6 bases; bases with no gene match: 9. CDR3 length: 16 residues. CDR3 sequence reads: CASSPETGVGNQPQHF. The CDR3 bases are TGTGCCAGTAGCCCAGAGACAGGGGTTGGCAATCAGCCCCAGCATTTT.

The chain combines TRBV5-1 with TRBJ1-2; D unclear. This CDR3 has 14 residues. Per germline, CDR1 SGHRS and CDR2 YFSETQ. V was trimmed by 4 bases and J by 3 bases, leaving 13 bases between them. The CDR3 DNA follows: TGCGCCAGCAGCACAAGCGATACTCACTATGGCTACACCTTC. Translated: CASSTSDTHYGYTF. Together with reference TRBV5-1 and TRBJ1-2, the CDR3 gives the full variable domain: KAGVTQTPRYLIKTRGQQVTLSCSPISGHRSVSWYQQTPGQGLQFLFEYFSETQRNKGNFPGRFSGRQFSNSRSEMNVSTLELGDSALYLCASSTSDTHYGYTFGSGTRLTVV.

The chain employs TRBV19 and TRBJ1-5; D is unclear. Between the trimmed V and J ends, which lost 5 bases and 1 base, there was a span of 12 bases. CDR3 length: 15 amino acids. Germline CDR1 and CDR2: LNHDA and SQIVND (reference sequence). CDR3 in DNA: TGTGCCAGTAGTCCCCAGGAATGGAGCAATCAGCCCCAGCATTTT. Translation: CASSPQEWSNQPQHF.

J is TRBJ2-7 and V is TRBV11-2, with a weak D call TRBD1 (7 bases). Trimming stripped 3 bases from V and 2 bases from J, with 17 bases between. The CDR3 extends over 16 amino acids. In germline, CDR1 is SGHAT, CDR2 FQNNGV. The CDR3 coding sequence is TGTGCCAGCAGCTTCTTAACGACAGGGAGGACCTACGAGCAGTACGTC. This gives the protein CASSFLTTGRTYEQYV.

The chain uses TRBV10-3 and TRBJ2-7, with D uncertain. The CDR3 is 13 amino acids. Germline values: CDR1 ENHRY, CDR2 SYGVKD. V was clipped by 2 bases and J by 3 bases, with 8 bases between them. The chain's CDR3 is CAISEPGNYEQYV. CDR3 DNA: TGTGCCATCAGTGAGCCAGGCAACTACGAGCAGTACGTC.

The chain carries TRBV28 and TRBJ1-2; maybe TRBD1 (6 bases). Germline CDR1 reads MDHEN; CDR2 reads SYDVKM. The CDR3 runs 13 residues. Trimming removed 3 bases from V and 4 bases from J, with 9 bases in between. CDR3 coding DNA: TGTGCCAGCAGTTTCTCAGGGGTCTATGGCTACACCTTC. Protein sequence: CASSFSGVYGYTF.